These 30 T cell receptor beta chains came from one sample sequenced in a study of T cells in Graves' hyperthyroidism and ophthalmopathy. TCR beta CDR3 sequences were amplified from RNA transcripts. Primed by the HTBI set, a first-round RT-PCR was run on the TCR CDR3. MiXCR, run by TCRdb on the multiplex PCR reads, gives a single entry per CDR3 protein. The table lists about 530,000 distinct CDR3 sequences, approximately 17% of them singletons. Sequences were obtained from blood. These receptors were collected from a woman younger than 30 with Graves' ophthalmopathy.

This clonotype has a count of ten or more. V gene TRBV6-1 combines with J gene TRBJ2-5; 7 nucleotides match TRBD2. V dropped 5 bases and J dropped 5; count of bases not matched to a gene: 2. Looked up from germline, CDR1 is MNHNS and CDR2 is SASEGT. The CDR3 covers 12 residues. The CDR3: CASSSGAETQYF. Here the CDR3 DNA reads TGTGCCAGCAGTAGCGGGGCCGAGACCCAGTACTTC.

Many counts were recorded for this clonotype. The chain combines TRBV28 with TRBJ2-1, with 8 bases matching TRBD2. Germline V gene lookup returns CDR1 MDHEN and CDR2 SYDVKM. The CDR3 runs to 13 residues. Trimming at V came to 8 bases and at J to 5 bases, leaving 5 bases not matched to a gene. CDR3 region: CASHSGANNEQFF. DNA for the CDR3: TGTGCCAGCCATAGCGGGGCGAACAATGAGCAGTTCTTC.

This clonotype came up many times. The V and J genes are TRBV27 and TRBJ1-1; D uncertain. CDR3 length: 14 residues. Trimming removed 2 bases from V and 0 bases from J, with 7 bases in between. The V gene's germline CDR1 is MNHEY and CDR2 SMNVEV (reference sequence). CDR3 sequence: CASSLQDVNTEAFF. The CDR3 coding sequence is TGTGCCAGCAGTTTACAAGATGTGAACACTGAAGCTTTCTTT.

This clonotype was observed at least ten times. This chain uses TRBV11-2 with TRBJ2-1; no reliable D call. Germline V gene sequence: CDR1 SGHAT, CDR2 FQNNGV. The CDR3 has 14 amino acids. The V end was cut by 5 bases, the J end by 6 bases, with 14 bases between. The CDR3, as DNA: TGTGCCAGCAGCCCATGGAGTTCATCCAATGAGCAGTTCTTC. It yields the protein CASSPWSSSNEQFF.

This clonotype appeared once. The V call is TRBV25-1, the J call TRBJ2-1; a possible D gene is TRBD2 (5 bases). V lost 8 bases and J lost 3, with 14 bases in between. The CDR3 length is 14 residues. CDR1 and CDR2 (germline): MGHDK, SYGVNS. CDR3 in DNA: TGTGCCAGCGGCGAGACGGGGAACTACAATGAGCAGTTCTTC. Its protein product is CASGETGNYNEQFF.

This clonotype was detected a few times. As DNA, the CDR3 is TGTGCCAGCAGCTTTGGGGTAGGGCAGCCCCAGCATTTT. This translates into CASSFGVGQPQHF. The chain uses TRBV7-9 and TRBJ1-5; D is ambiguous. CDR1 and CDR2 (germline): SEHNR, FQNEAQ (reference sequence). V was pared by 3 bases and J by 7 bases, with 10 bases between. The CDR3 length is 13 residues.

This clonotype has only a few counts. The rearrangement uses TRBV7-9 and TRBJ2-2; D possibly corresponds to TRBD1 (5 bases). CDR3 length: 18 amino acids. The germline V gene has CDR1 SEHNR and CDR2 FQNEAQ (reference sequence). Trimming stripped 1 base from V and 0 bases from J, with 15 bases between. CDR3 DNA sequence: TGTGCCAGCAGCTTAGGCATTGGGGCCGTCGCGAACACCGGGGAGCTGTTTTTT. Its protein product is CASSLGIGAVANTGELFF.

This clonotype has a handful of counts. The CDR3 DNA follows: TGTGCCAGCAGTGACTACGGGAGGAGAGATACGCAGTATTTT. It translates to CASSDYGRRDTQYF. This chain links TRBV2 with TRBJ2-3, with 7 bases matching TRBD2. V lost 3 bases and J lost 5; bases outside the gene matches: 5. Germline V gives CDR1 SNHLY, CDR2 FYNNEI. The CDR3 contains 14 residues.

In its sample, this clonotype was seen a few times. V usage is TRBV4-3 and J usage is TRBJ1-1; 9 nucleotides agree with TRBD1. Trimming at V came to 4 bases and at J to 0 bases, leaving 6 bases not matched to a gene. CDR1 LGHNA and CDR2 YSLEER come from the germline V gene. The CDR3 consists of 16 residues. CDR3 in amino acids: CASSLGQGFMNTEAFF. The CDR3 DNA reads TGCGCCAGCAGCCTTGGACAGGGGTTCATGAACACTGAAGCTTTCTTT.

Ten or more counts support this clonotype. The V and J genes are TRBV3-1 and TRBJ1-5; D remains ambiguous. Germline CDR1 LGHDT, CDR2 YNNKEL (reference sequence). Trimming pared 3 bases from V and 1 base from J, leaving 10 bases between. The CDR3 sequence is 15 residues long. The CDR3 bases are TGTGCCAGCAGCCAGGGTAGGGCCAGCAATCAGCCCCAGCATTTT. Residues: CASSQGRASNQPQHF.

The sample holds many counts of this clonotype. The V gene is TRBV29-1, the J gene TRBJ2-7; 9 bases line up with TRBD1. Germline-derived CDR1 and CDR2 are SQVTM and ANQGSEA. The CDR3 runs to 14 residues. V gave up 6 bases and J gave up 7 bases; unmatched junction bases: 13. CDR3 sequence reads: CSVLPGTGSGEQYF. DNA for the CDR3: TGCAGCGTCCTCCCCGGGACAGGGTCGGGGGAGCAGTACTTC.

The chain couples TRBV11-2 to TRBJ2-3; D gene ambiguous. Germline CDR1 is SGHAT and CDR2 is FQNNGV. The CDR3 contains 14 residues. With 7 bases removed from V and 3 bases from J, the gap between germline ends came to 14 bases. CDR3 sequence (DNA): TGTGCCAGCACCCCTCGTGGTCTGACAGATACGCAGTATTTT. Protein product: CASTPRGLTDTQYF.

At least ten counts were recorded for this clonotype. The CDR3 bases are TGCGCCAGCAGCTTAGGAGTTAGTAACTATGGCTACACCTTC. This encodes CASSLGVSNYGYTF. The V gene is TRBV5-1, the J gene TRBJ1-2; no clear D. V was shortened by 2 bases and J by 1 base, with 9 bases between the two germline ends. The CDR3 has 14 residues. The germline V gene has CDR1 SGHRS and CDR2 YFSETQ. The full variable domain, with the rest looked up from reference TRBV5-1 and TRBJ1-2, is KAGVTQTPRYLIKTRGQQVTLSCSPISGHRSVSWYQQTPGQGLQFLFEYFSETQRNKGNFPGRFSGRQFSNSRSEMNVSTLELGDSALYLCASSLGVSNYGYTFGSGTRLTVV.

DNA for the CDR3: TGTGCCAGCAGCTTTAGCTCTAGGGCCGAGCAGTTCTTC. Translated: CASSFSSRAEQFF. The rearrangement joins TRBV11-2 to TRBJ2-1; D gene ambiguous. V was cut by 3 bases and J by 10 bases, with 13 bases left in between. CDR3 length equals 13 residues. The germline gives CDR1 SGHAT, CDR2 FQNNGV.

J is TRBJ2-6 and V is TRBV20-1; D is possibly TRBD1 (6 bases). With 0 bases removed from V and 0 bases from J, the gap between germline ends came to 6 bases. This CDR3 is built from 15 residues. Germline V gene data show CDR1 as DFQATT and CDR2 as SNEGSKA (reference sequence). CDR3 sequence (DNA): TGCAGTGCTAGAGAGACAGGCTCTGGGGCCAACGTCCTGACTTTC. It is translated as CSARETGSGANVLTF.

At least ten counts were recorded for this clonotype. This chain joins TRBV6-1 and TRBJ2-5, with 9 bases fitting TRBD2. The ends lost 11 bases at V and 3 bases at J; junction bases unmatched: 19. CDR3 length equals 17 residues. Germline CDR1 is MNHNS and CDR2 is SASEGT. The CDR3 nucleotides read TGTGCCTCGAGGGGCCCCCGGTTAGGCGGGGGGGAAGAGACCCAGTACTTC. Translated, it gives CASRGPRLGGGEETQYF.

This clonotype was observed a handful of times. The chain has TRBV20-1 and TRBJ1-3; D is perhaps TRBD1 (6 bases). The germline gives CDR1 DFQATT, CDR2 SNEGSKA (reference sequence). The CDR3 consists of 16 residues. The V end lost 2 bases, the J end lost 0 bases, and 14 bases lay between the germline ends. The CDR3 sequence is CSARSGGGFSGNTIYF. The DNA for the CDR3 is TGCAGTGCTAGATCCGGAGGGGGGTTCTCTGGAAACACCATATATTTT.

The V gene is TRBV27, the J gene TRBJ1-2; D call uncertain. This CDR3 region has 14 residues. Germline V gene data show CDR1 as MNHEY and CDR2 as SMNVEV (reference sequence). V dropped 8 bases and J dropped 2 bases, with 15 bases sitting between them. The CDR3 sequence: CASWGGSQNYGYTF. CDR3 in DNA: TGTGCCAGCTGGGGAGGGTCCCAAAACTATGGCTACACCTTC.

In its sample, this clonotype was seen a few times. V is TRBV5-6 and J is TRBJ2-5, with D perhaps TRBD1 (6 bases). This CDR3 region has 14 residues. CDR1 and CDR2 (germline): SGHDT, YYEEEE. The germline V and J ends were trimmed by 0 bases and 6 bases, with 12 bases remaining between them. CDR3 amino acids: CASSLDRVGKTQYF. The CDR3 nucleotides read TGTGCCAGCAGCTTGGACAGGGTCGGGAAGACCCAGTACTTC.

The chain employs TRBV11-3 and TRBJ2-7; perhaps TRBD1 as D (5 bases). Germline CDR1 is SGHNT and CDR2 is YENEEA. The V end was cut by 1 base, the J end by 5 bases, with 15 bases between. This CDR3 contains 15 residues. CDR3 in amino acids: CASSLAVRVINEQYF. Written as DNA, the CDR3 is TGTGCCAGCAGCTTAGCCGTCAGGGTAATCAACGAGCAGTACTTC. Combining the CDR3 with reference TRBV11-3 and TRBJ2-7 gives the whole variable domain EAGVVQSPRYKIIEKKQPVAFWCNPISGHNTLYWYLQNLGQGPELLIRYENEEAVDDSQLPKDRFSAERLKGVDSTLKIQPAELGDSAVYLCASSLAVRVINEQYFGPGTRLTVT.

This clonotype was seen ten or more times. This chain joins TRBV2 and TRBJ2-3; D is unresolved. This CDR3 comprises 15 residues. Germline assignment: CDR1 SNHLY and CDR2 FYNNEI. Trimming shortened V by 10 bases and J by 1 base, and 18 bases separated the two germline ends. CDR3 sequence (DNA): TGTGCCAACAGCGCGGATGGCTACCGCACAGATACGCAGTATTTT. It translates to CANSADGYRTDTQYF.

This clonotype showed up just a few times. The gene calls are TRBV6-1 and TRBJ2-3, with 10 bases that match TRBD1. CDR3 length: 14 residues. V was pared by 4 bases and J by 4 bases, with 2 bases of the junction left unmatched. CDR1 is MNHNS and CDR2 is SASEGT in the germline V gene. The CDR3: CASSGTGGPDTQYF. For the CDR3, the DNA is TGTGCCAGCAGTGGGACAGGGGGTCCAGATACGCAGTATTTT.

This clonotype was recorded at least ten times. The V gene is TRBV11-2, the J gene TRBJ1-3; D unclear. Looked up from germline, CDR1 is SGHAT and CDR2 is FQNNGV. The length of the CDR3 is 14 residues. With 5 bases removed from V and 0 bases from J, the gap between germline ends came to 8 bases. The CDR3 protein is CASSPISSGNTIYF. The CDR3 region has the DNA TGTGCCAGCAGCCCCATAAGCTCTGGAAACACCATATATTTT. Drawing the rest from reference TRBV11-2 and TRBJ1-3, the complete variable domain is EAGVAQSPRYKIIEKRQSVAFWCNPISGHATLYWYQQILGQGPKLLIQFQNNGVVDDSQLPKDRFSAERLKGVDSTLKIQPAKLEDSAVYLCASSPISSGNTIYFGEGSWLTVV.

In regard to this clonotype: A much larger clone lies a single base off, so this may be a read error. The chain combines TRBV12-3 or TRBV12-4 with TRBJ2-1; a possible D gene is TRBD2 (5 bases). Matching the DNA end better, TRBJ2-7 makes the J call doubtful. This CDR3 has 15 amino acids. Written as DNA, the CDR3 is TGTGCCAGCAGACGCAGCGGTCCCAGCCTCAATGAGCAGTACTTC. It specifies CASRRSGPSLNEQYF.

There are a few counts of this clonotype. The chain links TRBV15 to TRBJ2-1; unclear D gene. The V end was cut by 8 bases, the J end by 0 bases, with 11 bases between. Germline CDR1 and CDR2: LNHNV and YYDKDF (reference sequence). The CDR3 length is 14 residues. The CDR3 sequence is CATSDGSSYNEQFF. DNA of the CDR3: TGTGCCACCTCAGACGGTAGCTCCTACAATGAGCAGTTCTTC.

This sequence joins TRBV19 and TRBJ1-5, with D maybe TRBD1 (6 bases). V shed 0 bases and J shed 4 bases, with 10 bases lying between them. This CDR3 has 15 residues. Per germline, CDR1 LNHDA and CDR2 SQIVND (reference sequence). CDR3 sequence (DNA): TGTGCCAGTAGTATAGACAGGGGAGCTAATCAGCCCCAGCATTTT. This sequence encodes CASSIDRGANQPQHF.

In its sample, this clonotype was seen a few times. This chain connects TRBV25-1 to TRBJ1-4, with D uncertain. Germline CDR1 and CDR2: MGHDK and SYGVNS. Trimming left V 2 bases short and J 7 bases short, with 14 bases between. The CDR3 extends over 15 amino acids. CDR3 region: CASSEGRWRGEKLFF. The CDR3 bases are TGTGCCAGCAGTGAAGGAAGATGGCGGGGTGAAAAACTGTTTTTT.

The J gene is TRBJ2-1, the V gene TRBV4-2; 13 bases align to TRBD2. The J segment lost 6 bases and the V segment lost 1 base, leaving 3 bases of the junction unmatched. Germline loops: CDR1 LGHNA, CDR2 YNFKEQ. This CDR3 has 16 residues. CDR3: CASSQAWTSGSNEQFF. CDR3 bases: TGTGCCAGCAGCCAAGCGTGGACTAGCGGGAGCAATGAGCAGTTCTTC.

This clonotype has a handful of counts. The rearrangement links TRBV6-2 or TRBV6-3 to TRBJ2-7, with TRBD2 matching 11 bases. With V trimmed by 0 bases and J by 4 bases, 5 bases remained unmatched. The germline V gene has CDR1 MNHEY and CDR2 SVGEGT. CDR3 length: 16 residues. The CDR3 region is CASSYSSTSGSYEQYF. The CDR3 bases are TGTGCCAGCAGTTACTCGAGCACTAGCGGGAGTTACGAGCAGTACTTC.

This clonotype was detected only a few times. The chain has TRBV11-1 and TRBJ2-2, with a possible D match to TRBD1 (5 bases). The CDR3 is 13 residues long. V lost 3 bases and J 7 bases, leaving 9 bases between the germline ends. Germline assignment: CDR1 SGHAT and CDR2 FQDESV (reference sequence). DNA of the CDR3: TGTGCCAGCAGCTTGACAGTTATCGGGGAGCTGTTTTTT. It encodes CASSLTVIGELFF.